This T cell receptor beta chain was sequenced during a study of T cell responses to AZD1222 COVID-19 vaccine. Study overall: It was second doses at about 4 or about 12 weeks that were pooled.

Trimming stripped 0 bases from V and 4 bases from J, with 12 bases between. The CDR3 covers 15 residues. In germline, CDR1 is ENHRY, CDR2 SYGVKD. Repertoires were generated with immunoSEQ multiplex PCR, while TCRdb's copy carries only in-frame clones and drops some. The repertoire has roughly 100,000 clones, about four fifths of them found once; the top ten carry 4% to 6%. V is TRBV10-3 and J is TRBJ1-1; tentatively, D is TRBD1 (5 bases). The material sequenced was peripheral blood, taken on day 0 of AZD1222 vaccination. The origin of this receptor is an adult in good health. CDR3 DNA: TGTGCCATCAGTGAGTCGCAGGGAAGGGGCACTGAAGCTTTCTTT. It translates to CAISESQGRGTEAFF.